What follows are 13 T cell receptor beta chains derived from one specimen sequenced in a study of T cell changes during pregnancy in multiple sclerosis. Using immunoSEQ multiplex PCR, the repertoire was profiled, and TCRdb retains in-frame clones only, with some absent. The sample has over 40,000 clones; about 88% are singletons. The sample here was CD4+ T cells from peripheral blood mononuclear cells, taken in the second trimester of pregnancy. Source of these receptors: a female donor with multiple sclerosis, enrolled in a pregnancy study.

The chain couples TRBV5-8 to TRBJ2-5, with 7 bases identical to TRBD2. CDR3 length equals 14 residues. The germline V gene encodes CDR1 SGHTS and CDR2 YDEGEE. V shed 3 bases and J 9 bases; nucleotides not matched to a gene: 11. CDR3 nucleotide sequence: TGTGCCAGCAGCTCCCGGGACTGGGGGGGGGCCCAGTACTTC. Amino acid sequence: CASSSRDWGGAQYF.

This chain connects TRBV28 to TRBJ2-7, with D tentatively TRBD1 (6 bases). V was pared by 2 bases and J by 7 bases, with 15 bases between. Germline V gene sequence: CDR1 MDHEN, CDR2 SYDVKM. This CDR3 comprises 14 residues. This CDR3 is CASSLTGTRTEQYF. The CDR3, as DNA: TGTGCCAGCAGTTTAACCGGGACAAGGACAGAGCAGTACTTC.

The rearrangement links TRBV5-8 to TRBJ2-5; TRBD1 is a possible D gene (5 bases). Germline CDR1 and CDR2: SGHTS and YDEGEE. V was trimmed by 0 bases and J by 2 bases, leaving 8 bases between them. The CDR3 runs to 14 residues. CDR3 sequence (DNA): TGTGCCAGCAGCTTGGGCGACAGACAAGAGACCCAGTACTTC. Protein sequence: CASSLGDRQETQYF.

This rearrangement joins TRBV29-1 to TRBJ2-7; 7 bases agree with TRBD1. CDR3 length equals 11 residues. J gave up 6 bases and V 4 bases, and 3 bases lay outside the gene matches. The germline V gene encodes CDR1 SQVTM and CDR2 ANQGSEA. For the CDR3, the DNA is TGCAGCGTTGGGCAGGGGGTCGAGCAGTACTTC. Its protein is CSVGQGVEQYF.

This chain links TRBV29-1 with TRBJ2-2; TRBD2 matches 10 bases. The germline CDR1 and CDR2 sequences are SQVTM and ANQGSEA. The ends lost 5 bases at V and 0 bases at J; junction bases unmatched: 3. There are 15 residues in the CDR3. In nucleotides, the CDR3 is TGCAGCGTTTTACTAGCGGGGACGAACACCGGGGAGCTGTTTTTT. Translation: CSVLLAGTNTGELFF.

V usage is TRBV5-4 and J usage is TRBJ2-7, with D tentatively TRBD1 (6 bases). The CDR3 has 15 residues. Germline-derived CDR1 and CDR2 are SGHNT and YYREEE (reference sequence). The V gene lost 2 bases and the J gene lost 2 bases, with 14 bases spanning the gap. The CDR3 spells CASSLGGTYAYEQYF. DNA of the CDR3: TGTGCCAGCAGCTTAGGTGGGACATATGCCTACGAGCAGTACTTC.

V and J are TRBV2 and TRBJ2-3; 7 nucleotides agree with TRBD1. In germline, CDR1 is SNHLY, CDR2 FYNNEI. The CDR3 has 16 residues. With V trimmed by 4 bases and J by 2 bases, 9 bases remained unmatched. This chain's CDR3 is CASSVLDRAYTDTQYF. As DNA, the CDR3 is TGTGCCAGCAGTGTGCTTGACAGGGCGTACACAGATACGCAGTATTTT.

The chain is built from TRBV5-1 and TRBJ1-5, with D maybe TRBD1 (6 bases). Trimming left V 4 bases short and J 0 bases short, with 11 bases between. This CDR3 is built from 15 residues. Germline assignment: CDR1 SGHRS and CDR2 YFSETQ. CDR3: CASSLTGVSNQPQHF. CDR3 DNA sequence: TGCGCCAGCAGCCTGACAGGAGTTAGCAATCAGCCCCAGCATTTT.

This rearrangement joins TRBV29-1 to TRBJ2-7, with D possibly being TRBD2 (5 bases). The CDR3 runs 12 residues. Germline V gives CDR1 SQVTM, CDR2 ANQGSEA. The V end lost 4 bases, the J end lost 5 bases, and 12 bases lay between the germline ends. The CDR3 DNA sequence: TGCAGCGTTGCGGCGGGTTACGACGAGCAGTACTTC. Translated: CSVAAGYDEQYF.

The V and J genes are TRBV5-1 and TRBJ2-1; D is perhaps TRBD2 (6 bases). V lost 4 bases and J 9 bases, leaving 8 bases between the germline ends. The CDR3 has 11 residues. The germline CDR1 and CDR2 sequences are SGHRS and YFSETQ. The CDR3 coding sequence is TGCGCCAGCAGCCCGGGGGTTGAGCAGTTCTTC. This codes for CASSPGVEQFF. Full variable domain (rest looked up from reference TRBV5-1 and TRBJ2-1): KAGVTQTPRYLIKTRGQQVTLSCSPISGHRSVSWYQQTPGQGLQFLFEYFSETQRNKGNFPGRFSGRQFSNSRSEMNVSTLELGDSALYLCASSPGVEQFFGPGTRLTVL.

This clone was detected only a few times. The J gene is TRBJ2-7, the V gene TRBV9; 11 bases map to TRBD2. The V gene's germline CDR1 is SGDLS and CDR2 YYNGEE. CDR3 length equals 14 residues. The J segment lost 5 bases and the V segment lost 2 bases, leaving 3 bases of the junction unmatched. CDR3 sequence: CASSVTLAGDEQYF. The CDR3 DNA reads as TGTGCCAGCAGCGTTACACTAGCGGGAGACGAGCAGTACTTC.

The chain recombines TRBV27 with TRBJ2-1; the D gene is possibly TRBD2 (6 bases). Germline assignment: CDR1 MNHEY and CDR2 SMNVEV (reference sequence). This CDR3 has 18 amino acids. Trimming stripped 2 bases from V and 9 bases from J, with 26 bases between. CDR3 coding DNA: TGTGCCAGCAGTTTAGTAGGGTTTAGAGGACTATCCGACGGTGAGCAGTTCTTC. Amino acids: CASSLVGFRGLSDGEQFF.

The chain is built from TRBV11-2 and TRBJ2-5; 14 positions match TRBD2. This CDR3 comprises 16 residues. Germline V gives CDR1 SGHAT, CDR2 FQNNGV. The junction had 7 bases not matched to a gene; V was cut back by 5 bases and J by 5 bases. Here the CDR3 reads CASSQGTSGSRETQYF. In nucleotides, the CDR3 is TGTGCCAGCAGCCAAGGGACTAGCGGGAGCCGGGAGACCCAGTACTTC.